These T cell receptor beta chains were read from a single sample in a study of T cells in Graves' hyperthyroidism and ophthalmopathy. Via MiXCR, TCRdb re-called the multiplex PCR reads, giving one row per CDR3 protein. Of under 350,000 distinct CDR3 sequences in the sample, around 13% are singletons; the top ten hold roughly 33%. Sequencing was done on a sample of blood. The source is a woman between 35 and 50 years old with Graves' ophthalmopathy. Both conserved end residues are part of each CDR3. Fields, in order: V gene, J gene, clone size, D gene, CDR3 DNA, CDR3 protein. D genes are given only for firm matches. Some rows have no size entry. The others give once, few or many, or a class for an expanded clone.

TRBV30,TRBJ1-2,few,NA,TGTGCCTGGAGTGACCGTGGGGGCTACACCTTC,CAWSDRGGYTF
TRBV14,TRBJ2-1,NA,TRBD2,TGTGCCAGCAGCCAAGGCGGGGGGAAAAAGTTCTTC,CASSQGGGKKFF
TRBV20-1,TRBJ2-2,NA,NA,TGCAGTGCTAGCGCGAGGGGGACCGGGGAGCTGTTTTTT,CSASARGTGELFF
TRBV20-1,TRBJ2-1,many,TRBD2,TGCAGTGCGGTTCGGGGGCTAGCGGGGGTTGAGCAGTTCTTC,CSAVRGLAGVEQFF
TRBV28,TRBJ2-3,many,NA,TGTGCCAGCGGGACAACGGATACGCAGTATTTT,CASGTTDTQYF
TRBV7-8,TRBJ1-1,many,NA,TGTGCCAGCAGCTTAGAAGCCAGGGGATTCCCTGAAGCTTTCTTT,CASSLEARGFPEAFF
TRBV6-1,TRBJ2-3,many,TRBD2,TGTGCCAGCAGTCCGCTAGCGGGACCCCTCACAGATACGCAGTATTTT,CASSPLAGPLTDTQYF
TRBV2,TRBJ2-2,many,NA,TGTGCCAGCAGAGGAGGCGGACAGAGGACCGGGGAGCTGTTTTTT,CASRGGGQRTGELFF
TRBV2,TRBJ1-2,many,NA,TGTGCCAGCAGGGGGTATGGCTACACCTTC,CASRGYGYTF
TRBV11-3,TRBJ2-1,NA,TRBD2,TGTGCCAGCAGCTCTACTAGCGGGGGGCTGAGTGAGCAGTTCTTC,CASSSTSGGLSEQFF
TRBV24-1,TRBJ1-5,NA,NA,TGTGCCACCAGTAGCGGGCGATTTAGCAATCAGCCCCAGCATTTT,CATSSGRFSNQPQHF
TRBV4-1,TRBJ1-6,few,NA,TGCGCCAGCAGCCAAGTTGGGGGCAATTCACCCCTCCACTTT,CASSQVGGNSPLHF
TRBV10-1,TRBJ1-5,many,NA,TGCGCCAGCAGTGAGGGGTCCCTGCCCCAGCATTTT,CASSEGSLPQHF
TRBV30,TRBJ1-2,many,NA,TGTGCCTGGAGACAGACCTATGGCTACACCTTC,CAWRQTYGYTF
TRBV12-3/TRBV12-4,TRBJ1-1,many,TRBD1,TGTGCCAGCGGTATGGTGGGACAGAGGAACACTGAAGCTTTCTTT,CASGMVGQRNTEAFF
TRBV20-1,TRBJ2-1,many,NA,TGCAGTGCTCCTGGGGCGAGCTACAATGAGCAGTTCTTC,CSAPGASYNEQFF
TRBV27,TRBJ1-5,many,NA,TGTGCCAGCCGCCCAGCCGGCAGCTATAGCAATCAGCCCCAGCATTTT,CASRPAGSYSNQPQHF
TRBV28,TRBJ2-5,many,TRBD2,TGTGCCAGCGGGGCGCCTCAGACTAGCGGCCAAGAGACCCAGTACTTC,CASGAPQTSGQETQYF
TRBV12-3/TRBV12-4,TRBJ2-7,NA,TRBD2,TGTGCCAGCAGTTTAGCTACTAGCGGGGAGAAGCAGTACTTC,CASSLATSGEKQYF
TRBV7-2,TRBJ2-5,many,NA,TGTGCCAGCAGCTTAGGCAGGGGATCTTTCATAGAGACCCAGTACTTC,CASSLGRGSFIETQYF
TRBV7-9,TRBJ2-5,few,TRBD1,TGTGCCAGCAGCTTACCAGGCGGGACAGGCAAAGAGACCCAGTACTTC,CASSLPGGTGKETQYF
TRBV20-1,TRBJ2-7,NA,NA,TGCAGTGCTAGAGATTTGGCCGTCTCATCCTACGAGCAGTACTTC,CSARDLAVSSYEQYF
TRBV6-1,TRBJ1-6,many,NA,TGTGCCAGCAGTGAAGCTCCGGCAGGGAATTCACCCCTCCACTTT,CASSEAPAGNSPLHF
TRBV27,TRBJ2-7,few,NA,TGTGCCAGCAGCCGAGGGTGGACCCTAGGATACGAGCAGTACTTC,CASSRGWTLGYEQYF
TRBV7-6,TRBJ1-5,many,NA,TGTGCCAGCAGCTTAGGGCCCCCGGACGGGAATCAGCCCCAGCATTTT,CASSLGPPDGNQPQHF
TRBV7-9,TRBJ2-2,NA,NA,TGTGCCAGCAGCACCGGACTAACTGACACCGGGGAGCTGTTTTTT,CASSTGLTDTGELFF